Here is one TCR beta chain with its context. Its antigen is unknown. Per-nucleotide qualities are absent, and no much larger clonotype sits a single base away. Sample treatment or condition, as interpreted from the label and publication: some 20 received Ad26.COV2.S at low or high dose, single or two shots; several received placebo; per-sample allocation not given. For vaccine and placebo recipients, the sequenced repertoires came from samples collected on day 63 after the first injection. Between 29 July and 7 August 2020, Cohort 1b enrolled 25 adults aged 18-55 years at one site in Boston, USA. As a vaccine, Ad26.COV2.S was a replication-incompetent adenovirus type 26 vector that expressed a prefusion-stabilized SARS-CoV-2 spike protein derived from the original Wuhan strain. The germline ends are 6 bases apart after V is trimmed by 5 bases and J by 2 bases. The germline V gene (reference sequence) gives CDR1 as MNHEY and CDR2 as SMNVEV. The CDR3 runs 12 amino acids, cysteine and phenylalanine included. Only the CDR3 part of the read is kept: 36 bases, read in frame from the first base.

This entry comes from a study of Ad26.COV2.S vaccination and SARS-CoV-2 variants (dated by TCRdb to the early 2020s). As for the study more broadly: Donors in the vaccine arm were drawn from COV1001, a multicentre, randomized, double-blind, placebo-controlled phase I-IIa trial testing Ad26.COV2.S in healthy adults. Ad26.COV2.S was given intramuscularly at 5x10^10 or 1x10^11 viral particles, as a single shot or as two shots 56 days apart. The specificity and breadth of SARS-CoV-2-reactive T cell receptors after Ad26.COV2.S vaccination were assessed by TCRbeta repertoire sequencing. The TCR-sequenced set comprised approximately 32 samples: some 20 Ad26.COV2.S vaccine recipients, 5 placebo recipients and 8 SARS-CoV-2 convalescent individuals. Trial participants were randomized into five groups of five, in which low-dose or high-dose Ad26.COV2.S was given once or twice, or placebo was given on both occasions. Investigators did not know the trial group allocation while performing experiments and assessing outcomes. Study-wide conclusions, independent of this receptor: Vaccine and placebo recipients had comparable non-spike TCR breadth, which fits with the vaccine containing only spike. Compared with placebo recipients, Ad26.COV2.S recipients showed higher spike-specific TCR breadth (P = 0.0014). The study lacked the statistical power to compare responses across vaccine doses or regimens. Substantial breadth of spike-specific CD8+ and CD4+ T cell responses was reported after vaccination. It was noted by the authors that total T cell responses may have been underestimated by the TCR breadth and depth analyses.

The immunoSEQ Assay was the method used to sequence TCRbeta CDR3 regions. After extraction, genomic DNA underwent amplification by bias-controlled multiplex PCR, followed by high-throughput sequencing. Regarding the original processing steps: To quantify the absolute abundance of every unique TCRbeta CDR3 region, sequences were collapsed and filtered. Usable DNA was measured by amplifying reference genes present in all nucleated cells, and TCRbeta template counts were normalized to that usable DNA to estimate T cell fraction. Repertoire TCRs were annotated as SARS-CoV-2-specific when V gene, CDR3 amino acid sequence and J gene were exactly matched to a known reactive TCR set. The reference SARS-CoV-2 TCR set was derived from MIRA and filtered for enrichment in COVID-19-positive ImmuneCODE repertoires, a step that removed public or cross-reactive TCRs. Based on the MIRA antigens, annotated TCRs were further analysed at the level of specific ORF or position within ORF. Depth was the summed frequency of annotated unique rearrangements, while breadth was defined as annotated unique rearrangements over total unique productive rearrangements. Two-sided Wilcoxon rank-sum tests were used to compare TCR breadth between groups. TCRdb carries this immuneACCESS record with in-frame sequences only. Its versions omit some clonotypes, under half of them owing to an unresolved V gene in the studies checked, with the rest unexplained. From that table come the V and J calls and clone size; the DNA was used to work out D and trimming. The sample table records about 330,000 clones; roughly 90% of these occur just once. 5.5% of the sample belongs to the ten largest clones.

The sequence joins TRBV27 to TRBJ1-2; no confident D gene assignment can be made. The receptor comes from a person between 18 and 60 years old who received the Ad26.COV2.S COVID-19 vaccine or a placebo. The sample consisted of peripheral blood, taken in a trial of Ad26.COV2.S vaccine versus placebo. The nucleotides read TGTGCCAGCAGTCCGTTCAACTATGGCTACACCTTC. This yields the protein CASSPFNYGYTF.